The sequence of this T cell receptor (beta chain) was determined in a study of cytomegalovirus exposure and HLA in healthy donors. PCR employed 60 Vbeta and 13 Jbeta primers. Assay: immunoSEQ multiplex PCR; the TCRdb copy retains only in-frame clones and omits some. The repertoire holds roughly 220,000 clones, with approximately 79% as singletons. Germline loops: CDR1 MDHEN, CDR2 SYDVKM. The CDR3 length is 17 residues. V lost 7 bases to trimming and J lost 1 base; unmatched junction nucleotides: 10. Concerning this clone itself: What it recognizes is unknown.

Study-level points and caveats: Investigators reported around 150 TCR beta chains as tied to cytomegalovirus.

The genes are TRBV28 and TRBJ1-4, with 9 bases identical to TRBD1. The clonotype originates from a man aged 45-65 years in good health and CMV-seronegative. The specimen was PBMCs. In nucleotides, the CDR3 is TGTGCCAGCAAACCTTCGACGGACAGGGGAACTAATGAAAAACTGTTTTTT. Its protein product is CASKPSTDRGTNEKLFF.